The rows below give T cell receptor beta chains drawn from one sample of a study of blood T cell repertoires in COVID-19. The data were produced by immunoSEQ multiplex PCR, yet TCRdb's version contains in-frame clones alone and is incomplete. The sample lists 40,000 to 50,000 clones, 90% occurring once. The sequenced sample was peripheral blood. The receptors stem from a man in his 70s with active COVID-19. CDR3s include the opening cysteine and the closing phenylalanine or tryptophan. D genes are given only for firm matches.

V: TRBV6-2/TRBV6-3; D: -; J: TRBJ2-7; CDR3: CASSYEGSGAYEQYF
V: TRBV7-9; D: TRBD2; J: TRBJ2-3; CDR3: CASSLGLAGGTDTQYF
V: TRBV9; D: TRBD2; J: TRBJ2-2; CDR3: CASRPPGLENTGELFF
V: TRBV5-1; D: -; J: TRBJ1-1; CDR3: CASSRQVGGNTEAFF
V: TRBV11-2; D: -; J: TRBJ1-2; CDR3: CASSLVEGTWYGYTF
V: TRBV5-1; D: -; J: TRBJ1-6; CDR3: CASSPAQDSYNSPLHF
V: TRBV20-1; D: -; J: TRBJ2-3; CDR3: CSVGRGDTQYF
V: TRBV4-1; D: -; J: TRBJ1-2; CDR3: CASSPSQGGGEYGYTF
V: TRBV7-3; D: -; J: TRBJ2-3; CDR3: CASSQGLNPTSDTQYF
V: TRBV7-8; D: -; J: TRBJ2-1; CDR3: CASSLAGGPYNEQFF
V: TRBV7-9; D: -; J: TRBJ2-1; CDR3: CASSSGTEQFF
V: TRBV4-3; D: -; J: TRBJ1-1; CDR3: CASSQDHRGGTEAFF
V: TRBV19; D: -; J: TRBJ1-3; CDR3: CASIGSTGNTIYF
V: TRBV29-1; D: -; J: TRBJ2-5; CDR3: CRVAQGQETQYF
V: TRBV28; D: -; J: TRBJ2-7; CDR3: CASSRDSSRREQYF
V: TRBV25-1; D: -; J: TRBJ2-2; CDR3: CASSVGYTGELFF
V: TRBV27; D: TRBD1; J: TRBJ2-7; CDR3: CASSLTGGSSYEQYF
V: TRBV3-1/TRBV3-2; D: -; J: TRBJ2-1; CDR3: CASSQESAGRYNEQFF
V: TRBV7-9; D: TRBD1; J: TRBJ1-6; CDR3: CASRQGQGEYNSPLHF
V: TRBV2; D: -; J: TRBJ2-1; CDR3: CASTLAGKVYNEQFF
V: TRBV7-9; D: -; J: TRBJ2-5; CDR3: CASSLALGMETQYF
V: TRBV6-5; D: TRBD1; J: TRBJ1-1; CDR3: CASISPGQATEAFF
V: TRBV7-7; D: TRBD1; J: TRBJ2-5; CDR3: CASSSSGTGGKKTQYF
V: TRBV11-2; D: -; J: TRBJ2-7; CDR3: CASSPQTSEAYEQYF
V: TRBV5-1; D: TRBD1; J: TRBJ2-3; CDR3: CASRGDRTTDTQYF
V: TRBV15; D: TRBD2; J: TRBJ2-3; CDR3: CATSKNKLAGGWSTDTQYF
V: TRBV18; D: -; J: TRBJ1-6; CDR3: CASSPRTASSYNSPLHF
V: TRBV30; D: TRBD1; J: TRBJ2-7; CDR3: CAGVYRETGDEQYF
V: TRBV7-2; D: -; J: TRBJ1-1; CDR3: CASSSALPQAFF
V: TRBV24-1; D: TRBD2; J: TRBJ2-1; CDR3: CATSKGRGFYNEQFF
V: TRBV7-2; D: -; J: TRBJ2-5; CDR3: CASSSPTGRTTQYF
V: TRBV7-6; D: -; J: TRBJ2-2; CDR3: CASSLVGPPRPGELFF
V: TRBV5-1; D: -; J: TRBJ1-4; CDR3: CASSLGRLATNEKLFF
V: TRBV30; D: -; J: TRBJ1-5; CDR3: CAWTHLPGGQPQHF
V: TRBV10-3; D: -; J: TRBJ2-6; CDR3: CAISGGTFFNSGANVLTF
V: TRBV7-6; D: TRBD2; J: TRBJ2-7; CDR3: CASSPLTSGRPGEQYF
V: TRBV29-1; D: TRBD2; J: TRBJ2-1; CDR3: CSVEGTGGSYNEQFF
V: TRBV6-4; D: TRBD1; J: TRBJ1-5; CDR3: CASSSGQAKGSNQPQHF
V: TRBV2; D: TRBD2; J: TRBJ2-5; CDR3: CASTTRTSGIQETQYF
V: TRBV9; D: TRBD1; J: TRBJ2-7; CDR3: CASSVAGQDYEQYF
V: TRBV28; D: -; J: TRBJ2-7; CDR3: CASRLQETDFYEQYF
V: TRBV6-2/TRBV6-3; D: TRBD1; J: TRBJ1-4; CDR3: CASSSPDRIGEKLFF
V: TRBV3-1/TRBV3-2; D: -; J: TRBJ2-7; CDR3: CASSQVGGIVRYEQYF
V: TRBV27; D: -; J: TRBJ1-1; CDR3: CASSPIMGGLNTEAFF